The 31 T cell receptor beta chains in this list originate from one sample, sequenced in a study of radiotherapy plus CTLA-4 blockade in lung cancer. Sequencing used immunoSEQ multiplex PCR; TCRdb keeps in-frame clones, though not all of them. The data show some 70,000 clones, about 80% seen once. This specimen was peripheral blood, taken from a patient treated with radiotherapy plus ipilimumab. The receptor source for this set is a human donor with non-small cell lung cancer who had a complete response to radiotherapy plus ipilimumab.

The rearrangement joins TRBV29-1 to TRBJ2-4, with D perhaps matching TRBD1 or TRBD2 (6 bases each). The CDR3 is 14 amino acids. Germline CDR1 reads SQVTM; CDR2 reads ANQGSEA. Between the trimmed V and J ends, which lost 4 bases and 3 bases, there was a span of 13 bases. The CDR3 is CSVGRGADKNIQYF. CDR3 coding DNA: TGCAGCGTTGGGAGGGGGGCGGACAAAAACATTCAGTACTTC. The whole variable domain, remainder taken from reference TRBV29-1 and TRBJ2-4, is SAVISQKPSRDICQRGTSLTIQCQVDSQVTMMFWYRQQPGQSLTLIATANQGSEATYESGFVIDKFPISRPNLTFSTLTVSNMSPEDSSIYLCSVGRGADKNIQYFGAGTRLSVL.

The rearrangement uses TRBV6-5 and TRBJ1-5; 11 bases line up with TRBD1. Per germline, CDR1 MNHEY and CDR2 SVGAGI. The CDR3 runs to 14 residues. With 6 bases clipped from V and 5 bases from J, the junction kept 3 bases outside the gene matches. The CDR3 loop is CASSPDRGHQPQHF. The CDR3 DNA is TGTGCCAGCAGCCCGGACAGGGGGCATCAGCCCCAGCATTTT.

DNA for the CDR3: TGTGCCAGCAGTTACGACAGCCACTACGAGCAGTACTTC. Its protein product is CASSYDSHYEQYF. The chain couples TRBV7-8 to TRBJ2-7; D possibly corresponds to TRBD1 (5 bases). Trimming removed 6 bases at V and 3 bases at J, with 12 bases between. Germline V gives CDR1 SGHVS, CDR2 FQNEAQ. This CDR3 is 13 amino acids long.

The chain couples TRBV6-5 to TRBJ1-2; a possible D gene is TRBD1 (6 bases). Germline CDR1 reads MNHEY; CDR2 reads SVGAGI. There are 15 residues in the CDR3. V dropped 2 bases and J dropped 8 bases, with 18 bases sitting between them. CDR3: CASSYAAGGARGYTF. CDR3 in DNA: TGTGCCAGCAGTTACGCGGCCGGGGGGGCGCGGGGCTACACCTTC.

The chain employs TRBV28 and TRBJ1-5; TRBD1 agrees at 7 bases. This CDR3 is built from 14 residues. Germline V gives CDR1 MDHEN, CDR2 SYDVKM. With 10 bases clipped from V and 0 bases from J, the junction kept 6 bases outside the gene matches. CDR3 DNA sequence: TGTGCCACGGGACAGACGAATAGCAATCAGCCCCAGCATTTT. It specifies CATGQTNSNQPQHF.

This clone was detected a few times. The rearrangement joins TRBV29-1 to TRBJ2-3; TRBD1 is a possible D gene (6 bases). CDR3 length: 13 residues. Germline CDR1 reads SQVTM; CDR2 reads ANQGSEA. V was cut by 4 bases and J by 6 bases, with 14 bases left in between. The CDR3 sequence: CSVGIQGRDTQYF. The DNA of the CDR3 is TGCAGCGTTGGGATACAGGGCCGGGATACGCAGTATTTT.

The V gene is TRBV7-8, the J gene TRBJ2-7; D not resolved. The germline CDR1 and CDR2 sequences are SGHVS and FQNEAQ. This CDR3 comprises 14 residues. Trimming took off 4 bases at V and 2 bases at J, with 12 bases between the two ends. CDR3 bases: TGTGCCAGCAGCTCACCACAGAGACCCTACGAGCAGTACGTC. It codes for CASSSPQRPYEQYV.

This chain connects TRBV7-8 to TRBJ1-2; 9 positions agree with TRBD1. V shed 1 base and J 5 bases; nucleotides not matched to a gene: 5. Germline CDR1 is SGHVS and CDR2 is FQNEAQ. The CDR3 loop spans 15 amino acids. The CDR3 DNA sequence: TGTGCCAGCAGCTTAGGACAGGGGGAAGGGTATGGCTACACCTTC. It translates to CASSLGQGEGYGYTF.

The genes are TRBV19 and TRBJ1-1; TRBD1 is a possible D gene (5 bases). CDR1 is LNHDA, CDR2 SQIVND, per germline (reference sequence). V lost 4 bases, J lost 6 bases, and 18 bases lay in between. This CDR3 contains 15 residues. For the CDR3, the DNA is TGTGCCAGTAGTAGCGAGGGGAGGGGTACGGCTGAAGCTTTCTTT. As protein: CASSSEGRGTAEAFF.

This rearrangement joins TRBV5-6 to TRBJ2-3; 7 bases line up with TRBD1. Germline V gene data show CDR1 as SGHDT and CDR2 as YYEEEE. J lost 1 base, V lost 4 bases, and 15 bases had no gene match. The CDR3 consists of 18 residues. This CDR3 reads CASSPTLDRAVGTDTQYF. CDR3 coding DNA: TGTGCCAGCAGCCCCACTCTCGACAGGGCTGTAGGCACAGATACGCAGTATTTT.

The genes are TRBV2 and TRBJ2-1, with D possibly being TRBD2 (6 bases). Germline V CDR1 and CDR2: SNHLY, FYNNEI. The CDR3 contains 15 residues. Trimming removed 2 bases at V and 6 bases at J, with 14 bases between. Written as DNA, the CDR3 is TGTGCCAGCAGTGAAACCCCGGACTATTCCAATGAGCAGTTCTTC. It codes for CASSETPDYSNEQFF. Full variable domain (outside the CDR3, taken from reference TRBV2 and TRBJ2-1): EPEVTQTPSHQVTQMGQEVILRCVPISNHLYFYWYRQILGQKVEFLVSFYNNEISEKSEIFDDQFSVERPDGSNFTLKIRSTKLEDSAMYFCASSETPDYSNEQFFGPGTRLTVL.

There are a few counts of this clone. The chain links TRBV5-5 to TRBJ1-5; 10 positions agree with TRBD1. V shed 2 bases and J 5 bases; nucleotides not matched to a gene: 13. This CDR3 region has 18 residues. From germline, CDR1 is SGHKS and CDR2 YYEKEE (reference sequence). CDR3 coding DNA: TGTGCCAGCAGCTTAGCCCTAACCGGGACAGGGGCTGATCAGCCCCAGCATTTT. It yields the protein CASSLALTGTGADQPQHF.

CDR3 in amino acids: CASSSRLRGAAESSYEQYF. CDR3 nucleotides: TGTGCCAGCAGCTCTAGGTTGCGGGGGGCCGCCGAGAGCTCCTACGAGCAGTACTTC. This chain uses TRBV7-8 with TRBJ2-7, with TRBD2 matching over 8 bases. The CDR3 loop spans 19 amino acids. CDR1 and CDR2 (germline): SGHVS, FQNEAQ. Trimming removed 4 bases from V and 0 bases from J; junction bases left unmatched: 17.

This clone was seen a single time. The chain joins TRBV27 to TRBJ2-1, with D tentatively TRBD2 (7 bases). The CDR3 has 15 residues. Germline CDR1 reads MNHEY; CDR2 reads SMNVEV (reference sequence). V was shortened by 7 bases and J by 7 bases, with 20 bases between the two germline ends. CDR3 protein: CASTDGGLGGNEQFF. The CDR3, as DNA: TGTGCCAGCACGGACGGGGGCCTGGGGGGGAATGAGCAGTTCTTC.

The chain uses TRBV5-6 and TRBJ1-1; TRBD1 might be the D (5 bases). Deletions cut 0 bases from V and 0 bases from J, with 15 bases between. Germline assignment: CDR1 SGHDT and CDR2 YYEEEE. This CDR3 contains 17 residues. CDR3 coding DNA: TGTGCCAGCAGCTTGGCGGCAGGGAGTTCTATGAACACTGAAGCTTTCTTT. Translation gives CASSLAAGSSMNTEAFF.

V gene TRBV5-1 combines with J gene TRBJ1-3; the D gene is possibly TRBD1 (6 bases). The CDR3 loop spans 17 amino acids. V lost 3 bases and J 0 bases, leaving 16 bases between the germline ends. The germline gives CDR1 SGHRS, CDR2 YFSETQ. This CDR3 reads CASSWEGTRNSGNTIYF. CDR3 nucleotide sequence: TGCGCCAGCAGCTGGGAAGGGACAAGGAACTCTGGAAACACCATATATTTT.

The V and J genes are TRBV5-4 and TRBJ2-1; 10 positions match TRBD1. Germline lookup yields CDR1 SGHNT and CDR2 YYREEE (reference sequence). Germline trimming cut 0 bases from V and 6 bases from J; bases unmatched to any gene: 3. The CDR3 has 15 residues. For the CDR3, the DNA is TGTGCCAGCAGCTTGGGAGGGGACAGGGGCAATGAGCAGTTCTTC. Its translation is CASSLGGDRGNEQFF.

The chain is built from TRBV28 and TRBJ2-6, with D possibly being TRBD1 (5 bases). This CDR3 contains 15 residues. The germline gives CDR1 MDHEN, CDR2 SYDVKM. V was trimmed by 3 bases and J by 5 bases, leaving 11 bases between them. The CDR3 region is CASSLSSGWANVLTF. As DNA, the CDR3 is TGTGCCAGCAGTTTGTCTTCAGGGTGGGCCAACGTCCTGACTTTC.

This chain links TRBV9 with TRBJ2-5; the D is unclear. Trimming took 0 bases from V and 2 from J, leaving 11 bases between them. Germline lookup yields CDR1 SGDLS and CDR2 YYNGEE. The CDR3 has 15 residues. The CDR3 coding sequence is TGTGCCAGCAGCGTAGGTGGCAGTAAGCAAGAGACCCAGTACTTC. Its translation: CASSVGGSKQETQYF.

The CDR3 DNA is TGTGCCAGCAGTGCAACAGGGGTTGGCTACACCTTC. It specifies CASSATGVGYTF. V usage is TRBV2 and J usage is TRBJ1-2; 7 bases align to TRBD1. Germline loops: CDR1 SNHLY, CDR2 FYNNEI. J lost 7 bases, V lost 4 bases, and 3 bases had no gene match. CDR3 length equals 12 residues.

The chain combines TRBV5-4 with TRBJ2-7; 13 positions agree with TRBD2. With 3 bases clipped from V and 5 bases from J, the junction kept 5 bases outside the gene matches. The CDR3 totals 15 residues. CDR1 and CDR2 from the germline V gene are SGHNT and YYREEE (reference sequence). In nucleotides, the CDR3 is TGTGCCAGCAGCTCCGGGACTAGCGGGGTCCACGAGCAGTACTTC. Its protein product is CASSSGTSGVHEQYF.

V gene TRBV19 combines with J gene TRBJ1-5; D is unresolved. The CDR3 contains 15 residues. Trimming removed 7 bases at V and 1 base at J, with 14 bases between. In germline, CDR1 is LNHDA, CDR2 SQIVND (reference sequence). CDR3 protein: CASTFLRGSNQPQHF. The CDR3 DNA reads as TGTGCCAGTACCTTTCTCCGGGGAAGCAATCAGCCCCAGCATTTT.

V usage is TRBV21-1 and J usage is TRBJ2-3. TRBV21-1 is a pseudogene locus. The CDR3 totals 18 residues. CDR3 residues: CASSPQTPLGGCTDTQYF. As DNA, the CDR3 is TGTGCCAGCAGTCCACAAACGCCCCTTGGGGGTTGCACAGATACGCAGTATTTT.

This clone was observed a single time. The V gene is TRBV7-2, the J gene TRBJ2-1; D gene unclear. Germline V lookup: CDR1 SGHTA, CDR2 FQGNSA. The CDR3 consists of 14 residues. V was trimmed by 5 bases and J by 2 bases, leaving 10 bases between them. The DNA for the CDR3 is TGTGCCAGCAGCCCGCTCCGGCCCTACAATGAGCAGTTCTTC. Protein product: CASSPLRPYNEQFF.

CDR3 protein: CASSPDSWNGYTF. Here the CDR3 DNA reads TGTGCCAGTAGCCCGGACAGTTGGAATGGCTACACCTTC. This chain joins TRBV19 and TRBJ1-2, with D maybe TRBD1 (6 bases). The CDR3 loop spans 13 amino acids. V dropped 6 bases and J dropped 6 bases, with 14 bases sitting between them. CDR1 and CDR2 from the germline V gene are LNHDA and SQIVND (reference sequence).

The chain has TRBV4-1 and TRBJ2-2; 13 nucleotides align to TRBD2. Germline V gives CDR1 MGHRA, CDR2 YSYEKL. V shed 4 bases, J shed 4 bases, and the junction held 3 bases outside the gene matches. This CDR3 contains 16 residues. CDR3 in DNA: TGCGCCAGCAGCCGGACTAGCGGGAGAGGCACCGGGGAGCTGTTTTTT. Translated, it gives CASSRTSGRGTGELFF.

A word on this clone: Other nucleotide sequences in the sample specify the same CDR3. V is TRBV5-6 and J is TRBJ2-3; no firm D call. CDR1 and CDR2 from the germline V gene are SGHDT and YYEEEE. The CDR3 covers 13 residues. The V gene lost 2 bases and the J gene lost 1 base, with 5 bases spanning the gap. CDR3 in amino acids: CASSLKGTDTQYF. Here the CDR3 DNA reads TGTGCCAGCAGCTTAAAAGGCACAGATACGCAGTATTTT. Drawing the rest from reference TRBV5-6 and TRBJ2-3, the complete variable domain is DAGVTQSPTHLIKTRGQQVTLRCSPKSGHDTVSWYQQALGQGPQFIFQYYEEEERQRGNFPDRFSGHQFPNYSSELNVNALLLGDSALYLCASSLKGTDTQYFGPGTRLTVL.

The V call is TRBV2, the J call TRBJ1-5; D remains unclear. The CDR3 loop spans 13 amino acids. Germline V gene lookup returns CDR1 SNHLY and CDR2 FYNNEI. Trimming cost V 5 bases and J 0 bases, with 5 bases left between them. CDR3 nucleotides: TGTGCCAGCAGTACAGATAGCAATCAGCCCCAGCATTTT. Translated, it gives CASSTDSNQPQHF.

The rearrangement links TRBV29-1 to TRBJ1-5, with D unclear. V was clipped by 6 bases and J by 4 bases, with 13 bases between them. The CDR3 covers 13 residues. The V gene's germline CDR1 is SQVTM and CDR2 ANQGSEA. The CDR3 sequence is CSVAEDTNQPQHF. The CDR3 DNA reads TGCAGCGTCGCCGAAGACACAAATCAGCCCCAGCATTTT.

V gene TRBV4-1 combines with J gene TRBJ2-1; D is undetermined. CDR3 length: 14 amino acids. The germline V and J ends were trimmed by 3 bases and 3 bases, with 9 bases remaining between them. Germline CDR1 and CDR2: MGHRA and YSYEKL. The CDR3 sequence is CASSHASNYNEQFF. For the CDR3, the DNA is TGCGCCAGCAGCCACGCTTCCAACTACAATGAGCAGTTCTTC.

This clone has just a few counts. The CDR3 is CASSPGLAGDEQYV. The CDR3 DNA follows: TGTGCCAGCAGCCCGGGACTAGCGGGAGACGAGCAGTACGTC. This chain links TRBV11-3 with TRBJ2-7; TRBD2 matches at 14 bases. The junction had 2 bases not matched to a gene; V was cut back by 5 bases and J by 5 bases. The CDR3 covers 14 residues. Germline CDR1 is SGHNT and CDR2 is YENEEA.